A selection of T cell receptor beta chains follows, all from one sample in a study of CD8 T cells in Susac syndrome. TCRdb fed the immunoSEQ multiplex PCR reads into MiXCR, producing one record per CDR3 protein. The data show some 300,000 distinct CDR3 sequences, roughly 85% seen once. Source material: CD8+ T cells from PBMCs. Source of these receptors: a human donor with multiple sclerosis. Each CDR3 is given with its conserved first and last residue. Each record gives: J gene, clone size, D gene, CDR3 length, V gene, CDR3 protein, CDR3 DNA. The D gene is left open where the match is weak. Size is stated for part of the rows, as once, few or many counts, or as a class when the clone is expanded.

TRBJ2-7 | NA | TRBD1 | 15 | TRBV11-2 | CASSSGTGDSYEQYF | TGTGCCAGCAGTTCAGGGACAGGGGACTCCTACGAGCAGTACTTC
TRBJ2-5 | NA | NA | 15 | TRBV20-1 | CSVRPATGWGETQYF | TGCAGTGTAAGACCTGCGACAGGCTGGGGGGAGACCCAGTACTTC
TRBJ1-2 | once | NA | 16 | TRBV7-2 | CASSLTGGTANYGYTF | TGTGCCAGCAGCTTAACGGGGGGGACTGCTAACTATGGCTACACCTTC
TRBJ1-1 | NA | NA | 14 | TRBV27 | CASSFSITFTEAFF | TGTGCCAGCAGTTTCAGTATAACCTTCACTGAAGCTTTCTTT
TRBJ1-4 | NA | NA | 15 | TRBV9 | CASSGSAGSNEKLFF | TGTGCCAGCAGCGGTAGTGCGGGATCTAATGAAAAACTGTTTTTT
TRBJ2-5 | NA | NA | 13 | TRBV12-3/TRBV12-4 | CASRLQGTETQYF | TGTGCCAGCAGGCTACAGGGTACGGAGACCCAGTACTTC
TRBJ2-7 | NA | NA | 12 | TRBV5-5 | CASSSAGYEQYF | TGTGCCAGCAGTTCCGCTGGTTACGAGCAGTACTTC
TRBJ1-1 | once | NA | 13 | TRBV3-1 | CASSQGYDSEAFF | TGTGCCAGCAGCCAAGGGTACGACAGTGAAGCTTTCTTT
TRBJ2-2 | NA | NA | 18 | TRBV20-1 | CSARDSWETGLNTGELFF | TGCAGTGCTAGAGACTCTTGGGAGACAGGTTTAAACACCGGGGAGCTGTTTTTT
TRBJ2-1 | NA | TRBD2 | 16 | TRBV28 | CASSLRLAAGWDEQFF | TGTGCCAGCAGTTTACGACTAGCGGCCGGGTGGGATGAGCAGTTCTTC
TRBJ2-1 | NA | NA | 13 | TRBV2 | CASSGRLVHEQFF | TGTGCCAGCAGTGGCAGACTAGTCCATGAGCAGTTCTTC
TRBJ1-1 | NA | NA | 14 | TRBV5-6 | CASSFVGSNTEAFF | TGTGCCAGCAGCTTCGTAGGGTCGAACACTGAAGCTTTCTTT
TRBJ2-7 | once | NA | 13 | TRBV27 | CASSRDTSYEQYF | TGTGCCAGCAGTCGGGACACATCCTACGAGCAGTACTTC
TRBJ2-7 | NA | NA | 13 | TRBV7-6 | CASSLIQGIEQYF | TGTGCCAGCAGCTTAATACAGGGAATCGAGCAGTACTTC
TRBJ1-1 | NA | NA | 17 | TRBV19 | CASSRENFGPVGTEAFF | TGTGCCAGTAGCAGGGAGAATTTTGGACCTGTAGGTACTGAAGCTTTCTTT
TRBJ2-6 | NA | NA | 17 | TRBV7-9 | CASWAGQFSSGANVLTF | TGTGCCAGCTGGGCAGGGCAGTTTAGCTCTGGGGCCAACGTCCTGACTTTC
TRBJ1-1 | NA | NA | 15 | TRBV14 | CASSQDVQGYTEAFF | TGTGCCAGCAGCCAAGATGTCCAGGGGTACACTGAAGCTTTCTTT
TRBJ2-7 | NA | TRBD2 | 18 | TRBV4-3 | CASSYTTGTSGRAVEQYF | TGCGCCAGCAGCTATACGACTGGGACTAGCGGGAGGGCCGTCGAGCAGTACTTC
TRBJ2-1 | NA | NA | 14 | TRBV27 | CASSPRGTYNEQFF | TGTGCCAGCAGCCCCCGGGGGACCTACAATGAGCAGTTCTTC
TRBJ2-5 | once | NA | 15 | TRBV7-9 | CASSLGWQGEETQYF | TGTGCCAGCAGCTTAGGTTGGCAGGGAGAAGAGACCCAGTACTTC
TRBJ2-7 | NA | NA | 14 | TRBV11-2 | CASSSPPGRHEQYF | TGTGCCAGCAGCTCCCCACCCGGGCGGCACGAGCAGTACTTC
TRBJ2-7 | NA | TRBD2 | 14 | TRBV19 | CASTPTSASYEQYF | TGTGCCAGTACCCCGACTAGCGCGTCCTACGAGCAGTACTTC
TRBJ2-4 | NA | NA | 14 | TRBV6-1 | CASTKGTTKNIQYF | TGTGCCAGCACCAAGGGCACTACCAAAAACATTCAGTACTTC
TRBJ2-1 | NA | TRBD1 | 19 | TRBV5-1 | CASSPGQGLETGPYNEQFF | TGCGCCAGCAGCCCGGGACAGGGGCTAGAAACCGGGCCCTACAATGAGCAGTTCTTC
TRBJ1-2 | NA | TRBD1 | 13 | TRBV28 | CASSGTGDYGYTF | TGTGCCAGCAGCGGGACAGGGGACTATGGCTACACCTTC
TRBJ1-1 | NA | NA | 15 | TRBV4-1 | CASSQVSQVNTEAFF | TGCGCCAGCAGCCAAGTGTCACAAGTCAACACTGAAGCTTTCTTT
TRBJ1-4 | once | TRBD1 | 16 | TRBV18 | CASSRDRVATNEKLFF | TGTGCCAGCTCGCGGGACAGGGTTGCAACTAATGAAAAACTGTTTTTT
TRBJ1-1 | NA | NA | 15 | TRBV13 | CASSPRQHRNTEAFF | TGTGCCAGCAGCCCCCGACAGCACCGGAACACTGAAGCTTTCTTT
TRBJ2-7 | NA | NA | 18 | TRBV4-3 | CASSQAWSSRPFSNEQYF | TGCGCCAGCAGCCAAGCATGGTCGTCGCGCCCGTTTTCCAACGAGCAGTACTTC
TRBJ2-7 | NA | TRBD1 | 14 | TRBV11-2 | CASSYGTGGFEQYF | TGTGCCAGCAGCTACGGGACAGGGGGGTTTGAGCAGTACTTC
TRBJ1-4 | NA | NA | 15 | TRBV27 | CASSLHWRADEKLFF | TGTGCCAGCAGTTTACATTGGAGGGCGGACGAAAAACTGTTTTTT
TRBJ2-3 | NA | TRBD2 | 16 | TRBV7-6 | CASSFELAGGGDTQYF | TGTGCCAGCAGCTTTGAGTTAGCGGGAGGAGGAGATACGCAGTATTTT
TRBJ2-7 | NA | TRBD2 | 15 | TRBV19 | CASSISSGRAGEQYF | TGTGCCAGTAGTATCTCTAGCGGGAGGGCGGGCGAGCAGTACTTC
TRBJ2-7 | NA | NA | 14 | TRBV9 | CASSVGAGFGEQYF | TGTGCCAGCAGCGTAGGAGCAGGGTTCGGCGAGCAGTACTTC
TRBJ2-6 | NA | TRBD1 | 18 | TRBV5-8 | CASSSRDRRNYGANVLTF | TGTGCCAGCAGCTCGCGGGACAGGAGAAACTATGGGGCCAACGTCCTGACTTTC
TRBJ2-1 | once | NA | 14 | TRBV30 | CAWSPPSSYNEQFF | TGTGCCTGGAGTCCTCCGAGCTCCTACAATGAGCAGTTCTTC
TRBJ2-7 | NA | NA | 15 | TRBV19 | CATGVLFGAPYEQYF | TGTGCCACCGGCGTGTTATTTGGAGCTCCGTACGAGCAGTACTTC
TRBJ2-1 | NA | NA | 10 | TRBV30 | CACSSDEQFF | TGTGCCTGTTCTTCGGATGAGCAGTTCTTC
TRBJ2-1 | once | TRBD2 | 20 | TRBV4-1 | CASSQAFPSRGLAGDNEQFF | TGCGCCAGCAGCCAAGCGTTCCCTAGCAGGGGGCTAGCGGGAGACAATGAGCAGTTCTTC
TRBJ2-3 | few | NA | 14 | TRBV28 | CASSFQGSTDTQYF | TGTGCCAGCAGTTTTCAGGGGAGCACAGATACGCAGTATTTT
TRBJ2-1 | few | NA | 15 | TRBV4-3 | CASSPDRSSYNEQFF | TGCGCCAGCAGCCCCGACAGGAGCTCCTACAATGAGCAGTTCTTC
TRBJ2-4 | NA | TRBD2 | 17 | TRBV13 | CASSYRLAGGNKNIQYF | TGTGCCAGCAGCTACCGGTTAGCGGGAGGGAACAAAAACATTCAGTACTTC
TRBJ2-7 | NA | TRBD2 | 17 | TRBV20-1 | CSASILGEGTLLYEQYF | TGCAGTGCTAGTATCCTAGGGGAGGGGACCCTACTCTACGAGCAGTACTTC
TRBJ2-1 | NA | NA | 11 | TRBV13 | CASSHRNEQFF | TGTGCCAGCAGCCACCGCAATGAGCAGTTCTTC
TRBJ2-1 | few | NA | 14 | TRBV4-1 | CASSQGTSLNEQFF | TGCGCCAGCAGCCAAGGGACCAGCCTGAATGAGCAGTTCTTC
TRBJ2-1 | NA | NA | 13 | TRBV9 | CASSVVYGNEQFF | TGTGCCAGCAGCGTAGTTTACGGGAATGAGCAGTTCTTC
TRBJ1-1 | NA | NA | 15 | TRBV18 | CASSPTLVVNTEAFF | TGTGCCAGCTCACCCACCCTCGTAGTGAACACTGAAGCTTTCTTT
TRBJ2-5 | NA | TRBD2 | 15 | TRBV11-2 | CASSFSGSYQETQYF | TGTGCCAGCAGCTTTAGCGGGAGCTACCAAGAGACCCAGTACTTC
TRBJ2-6 | NA | TRBD1 | 18 | TRBV7-9 | CASRNSQGAVSGANVLTF | TGTGCCAGCAGAAACAGCCAGGGGGCTGTCTCTGGGGCCAACGTCCTGACTTTC
TRBJ1-2 | NA | NA | 13 | TRBV20-1 | CSATDIPNYGYTF | TGCAGTGCTACAGACATCCCTAACTATGGCTACACCTTC
TRBJ1-2 | NA | TRBD1 | 15 | TRBV12-3/TRBV12-4 | CASTLRPGQNYGYTF | TGTGCCAGCACCTTAAGACCGGGACAGAACTATGGCTACACCTTC
TRBJ2-1 | NA | NA | 15 | TRBV19 | CASSTYSSRSNEQFF | TGTGCCAGTAGTACCTACTCGAGCAGGAGCAATGAGCAGTTCTTC
TRBJ1-2 | few | NA | 13 | TRBV4-2 | CASSGEILYGYTF | TGTGCCAGCAGCGGAGAAATTCTCTATGGCTACACCTTC
TRBJ2-1 | NA | TRBD2 | 16 | TRBV5-1 | CASSRSGAGEINEQFF | TGCGCCAGCAGCCGGTCCGGAGCGGGAGAGATCAATGAGCAGTTCTTC